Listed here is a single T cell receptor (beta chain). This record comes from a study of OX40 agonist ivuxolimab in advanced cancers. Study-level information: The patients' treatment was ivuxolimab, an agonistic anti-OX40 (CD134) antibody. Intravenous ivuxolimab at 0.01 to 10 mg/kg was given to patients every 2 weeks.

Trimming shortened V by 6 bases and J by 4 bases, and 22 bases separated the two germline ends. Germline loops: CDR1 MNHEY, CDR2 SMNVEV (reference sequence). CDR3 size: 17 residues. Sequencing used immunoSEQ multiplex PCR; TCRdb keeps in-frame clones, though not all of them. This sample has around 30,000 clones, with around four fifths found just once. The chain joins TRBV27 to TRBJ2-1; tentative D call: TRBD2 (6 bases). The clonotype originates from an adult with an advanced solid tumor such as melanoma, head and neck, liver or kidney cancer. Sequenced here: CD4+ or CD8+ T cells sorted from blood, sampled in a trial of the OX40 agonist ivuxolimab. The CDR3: CASSPPAGTGRYNEQFF. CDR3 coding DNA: TGTGCCAGCAGCCCCCCTGCGGGGACCGGTAGGTACAATGAGCAGTTCTTC.